This entry lists 20 T cell receptor beta chains sequenced from one sample in a study of response to subunit inactivated influenza vaccine (dated by TCRdb to 2016 to 2019). Library generation was performed with RT-PCR. TCRdb names Illumina HiSeq 2500 as the instrument used. The raw public reads went through TCRdb reprocessing: fastp at Q25, MiXCR clone calling, in-frame beta chains kept. Rows with a matching CDR3 protein are joined into one entry that keeps the most common DNA and genes. This sample lists under 550,000 distinct CDR3 sequences; roughly 8.2% were detected once. Of the sample, around 13% is held by the ten largest clones. Sequencing used PBMCs from blood, obtained around 25 months after vaccination. These receptors were obtained from a man aged 50 to 69 who received an inactivated influenza vaccine. Donor details come from another sample of the same person, matched by shared clones.

The rearrangement joins TRBV2 to TRBJ2-3; maybe TRBD2 (6 bases). Trimming cost V 4 bases and J 10 bases, with 24 bases left between them. CDR1 is SNHLY, CDR2 FYNNEI, per germline. This CDR3 has 16 amino acids. CDR3 bases: TGTGCCAGCAGTGTTCGGGCGGGAATGGCCCCGGGGGCGCAGTATTTT. Translating it yields CASSVRAGMAPGAQYF.

In this sample, this clonotype turned up a few times. The chain couples TRBV18 to TRBJ2-6; TRBD1 aligns across 7 bases. CDR3 size: 17 residues. V was clipped by 4 bases and J by 4 bases; unmatched bases: 10. The germline gives CDR1 KGHSH, CDR2 LQKENI. CDR3 nucleotide sequence: TGTGCCAGCTCACTGGGACAGATTAACTACGGGGCCAACGTCCTGACTTTC. This sequence encodes CASSLGQINYGANVLTF.

This clonotype was picked up many times. The V and J genes are TRBV6-6 and TRBJ1-1; D unresolved. Germline CDR1 and CDR2: MNHNY and SVGAGI (reference sequence). V lost 5 bases and J 1 base, leaving 8 bases between the germline ends. The CDR3 spans 13 residues. CDR3 nucleotides: TGTGCCAGCAGTCCCGACGGGAACACTGAAGCTTTCTTT. Protein sequence: CASSPDGNTEAFF.

The chain uses TRBV20-1 and TRBJ2-7; 12 nucleotides align to TRBD2. V trimming: 4 bases; J trimming: 4 bases; junction bases outside the gene matches: 5. This CDR3 comprises 14 residues. In germline, CDR1 is DFQATT, CDR2 SNEGSKA (reference sequence). This CDR3 reads CSATGLAGQYEQYF. In DNA, the CDR3 is TGCAGTGCTACCGGACTAGCGGGGCAATACGAGCAGTACTTC.

This clonotype has only a few counts. CDR3 in DNA: TGTGCCAGCAGTGGTCTTCCCTACAATGAGCAGTTCTTC. It codes for CASSGLPYNEQFF. J is TRBJ2-1 and V is TRBV7-9; D gene unclear. CDR3 length: 13 amino acids. V was pared by 6 bases and J by 2 bases, with 8 bases between. CDR1 is SEHNR, CDR2 FQNEAQ, per germline (reference sequence).

The V call is TRBV10-3, the J call TRBJ2-5; tentative D call: TRBD1 (5 bases). There are 15 residues in the CDR3. Trimming shortened V by 0 bases and J by 2 bases, and 10 bases separated the two germline ends. Germline CDR1 ENHRY, CDR2 SYGVKD. The CDR3 here is CAISESGQGQETQYF. DNA for the CDR3: TGTGCCATCAGTGAGTCGGGGCAGGGACAAGAGACCCAGTACTTC.

This clonotype was detected a few times. V gene TRBV20-1 combines with J gene TRBJ2-1; TRBD2 matches 12 bases. This CDR3 has 18 residues. Trimming took 2 bases from V and 0 from J; bases not matched to a gene: 8. The germline CDR1 and CDR2 sequences are DFQATT and SNEGSKA (reference sequence). As DNA, the CDR3 is TGCAGTGCTAGATCGGGACTAGCGGGTTTCCTCTCCTACAATGAGCAGTTCTTC. It yields the protein CSARSGLAGFLSYNEQFF.

This clonotype was counted between two and nine times. The chain joins TRBV7-2 to TRBJ2-4, with D perhaps being TRBD1 or TRBD2 (7 bases each). The V end lost 5 bases, the J end lost 7 bases, and 18 bases lay between the germline ends. CDR1 SGHTA and CDR2 FQGNSA come from the germline V gene. The CDR3 sequence is 15 residues long. DNA of the CDR3: TGTGCCAGCAGCCCCCCCCTCAGGGGGGGTAACATTCAGTACTTC. Translated: CASSPPLRGGNIQYF.

This clonotype was counted at least ten times. The chain combines TRBV11-2 with TRBJ1-1, with D unclear. V lost 1 base and J lost 8, with 5 bases in between. This CDR3 has 11 amino acids. Germline assignment: CDR1 SGHAT and CDR2 FQNNGV. The CDR3 DNA follows: TGTGCCAGCAGCTTAGTATCGGAAGCTTTCTTT. Amino acids: CASSLVSEAFF.

This clonotype was counted only a few times. J is TRBJ2-7 and V is TRBV28, with D perhaps matching TRBD1 (6 bases). CDR3 length equals 15 residues. CDR1 MDHEN and CDR2 SYDVKM come from the germline V gene. Trimming took 7 bases from V and 3 from J, leaving 19 bases between them. CDR3 protein: CASNNRVDGIYEQYF. In nucleotides, the CDR3 is TGTGCCAGCAATAACAGGGTGGACGGAATCTACGAGCAGTACTTC.

This clonotype was seen a handful of times. V and J are TRBV27 and TRBJ2-5, with TRBD1 matching 8 bases. The CDR3 length is 15 residues. Looked up from germline, CDR1 is MNHEY and CDR2 is SMNVEV (reference sequence). J lost 4 bases, V lost 5 bases, and 9 bases had no gene match. The CDR3, as DNA: TGTGCCAGCAGTACGAACCCGGGACAGGCAGAGACCCAGTACTTC. This translates into CASSTNPGQAETQYF.

This clonotype was recorded a few times. V usage is TRBV4-3 and J usage is TRBJ1-1, with D possibly TRBD1 on 5 matching bases. V was trimmed by 6 bases and J by 6 bases, leaving 20 bases between them. In germline, CDR1 is LGHNA, CDR2 YSLEER. The CDR3 totals 15 residues. The DNA of the CDR3 is TGCGCCAGCAGTCAGACGGGCAGGGTCGGTTCTGAAGCTTTCTTT. Translating it yields CASSQTGRVGSEAFF.

This clonotype was recorded many times. The rearrangement links TRBV5-1 to TRBJ2-5; tentative D call: TRBD1 (6 bases). The germline V and J ends were trimmed by 1 base and 2 bases, with 12 bases remaining between them. The CDR3 is made up of 15 amino acids. CDR1 SGHRS and CDR2 YFSETQ come from the germline V gene. CDR3 region: CASSLMGTRQETQYF. CDR3 nucleotides: TGCGCCAGCAGCTTGATGGGGACACGTCAAGAGACCCAGTACTTC. Drawing the rest from reference TRBV5-1 and TRBJ2-5, the complete variable domain is KAGVTQTPRYLIKTRGQQVTLSCSPISGHRSVSWYQQTPGQGLQFLFEYFSETQRNKGNFPGRFSGRQFSNSRSEMNVSTLELGDSALYLCASSLMGTRQETQYFGPGTRLLVL.

This clonotype was seen repeatedly, ten times or more. The chain combines TRBV7-2 with TRBJ1-1; 8 bases match TRBD1. V was pared by 7 bases and J by 0 bases, with 4 bases of the junction left unmatched. The CDR3 length is 14 residues. CDR1 SGHTA and CDR2 FQGNSA come from the germline V gene. As DNA, the CDR3 is TGTGCCAGCATCCGGGACAGGATGAACACTGAAGCTTTCTTT. Translation: CASIRDRMNTEAFF.

This clonotype was seen ten or more times. This chain connects TRBV11-1 to TRBJ1-4, with a weak D call TRBD1 (5 bases). The CDR3 has 19 residues. Trimming took 1 base from V and 0 from J, leaving 18 bases between them. Per the germline V gene, CDR1 is SGHAT and CDR2 is FQDESV (reference sequence). The DNA for the CDR3 is TGTGCCAGCAGCTTAGTTTCTCCAGGGCTTGGAGCAACTAATGAAAAACTGTTTTTT. It translates to CASSLVSPGLGATNEKLFF.

This chain links TRBV20-1 with TRBJ1-2; tentative D call: TRBD1 (5 bases). V was shortened by 5 bases and J by 2 bases, with 15 bases between the two germline ends. Germline V gives CDR1 DFQATT, CDR2 SNEGSKA (reference sequence). The CDR3 runs to 14 residues. CDR3: CSARDETENYGYTF. CDR3 DNA sequence: TGCAGTGCTCGGGATGAGACAGAAAACTATGGCTACACCTTC.

This rearrangement joins TRBV5-1 to TRBJ2-3, with 13 bases matching TRBD2. J was trimmed by 6 bases and V by 6 bases; bases with no gene match: 10. Germline CDR1 SGHRS, CDR2 YFSETQ. This CDR3 contains 16 residues. CDR3 sequence reads: CASTPPLAGGSDTQYF. CDR3 nucleotide sequence: TGCGCCAGCACACCTCCACTAGCGGGAGGGTCGGATACGCAGTATTTT. The full variable domain, rest sourced from reference TRBV5-1 and TRBJ2-3, is KAGVTQTPRYLIKTRGQQVTLSCSPISGHRSVSWYQQTPGQGLQFLFEYFSETQRNKGNFPGRFSGRQFSNSRSEMNVSTLELGDSALYLCASTPPLAGGSDTQYFGPGTRLTVL.

The genes are TRBV7-8 and TRBJ2-1, with D tentatively TRBD2 (6 bases). CDR1 SGHVS and CDR2 FQNEAQ come from the germline V gene. The CDR3 is 13 amino acids. Trimming cost V 3 bases and J 9 bases, with 12 bases left between them. The CDR3 sequence: CASSLGPEGEQFF. The DNA of the CDR3 is TGTGCCAGCAGCTTGGGTCCGGAGGGTGAGCAGTTCTTC.

This chain's CDR3 is CASSEGLVGHEQYF. The CDR3, as DNA: TGTGCCAGCAGCGAGGGACTAGTCGGCCACGAGCAGTACTTC. V and J are TRBV7-8 and TRBJ2-7, with 8 positions matching TRBD2. From germline, CDR1 is SGHVS and CDR2 FQNEAQ. The junction had 8 bases not matched to a gene; V was cut back by 5 bases and J by 5 bases. The length of the CDR3 is 14 residues.

This clonotype was seen only a few times. The J gene is TRBJ2-7, the V gene TRBV11-2; 8 bases line up with TRBD1. V dropped 6 bases and J dropped 1; count of bases not matched to a gene: 8. CDR3 length: 15 residues. Germline V gene sequence: CDR1 SGHAT, CDR2 FQNNGV. CDR3 sequence (DNA): TGTGCCAGCAGACCGGACAGGGTGGGATCCTACGAGCAGTACTTC. Its protein product is CASRPDRVGSYEQYF.